The text below deals with one TCR beta chain. This table comes from immunoSEQ multiplex PCR, and its TCRdb copy is limited to in-frame clones, with some not included. The sample records approximately 110,000 clones, about 85% being singletons. The data were taken from a study of blood T cell repertoires in COVID-19. The sequenced sample consisted of peripheral blood. The source of this sequence is a woman of 80 years or more with COVID-19, enrolled during active disease.

The CDR3 nucleotides are TGCAGTGCCGGCCCCGGCGGCGAGCAGTACTTC. It codes for CSAGPGGEQYF. This rearrangement joins TRBV20-1 to TRBJ2-7; unclear D gene. Trimming stripped 6 bases from V and 6 bases from J, with 12 bases between. The CDR3 length is 11 residues. Germline V gene sequence: CDR1 DFQATT, CDR2 SNEGSKA (reference sequence).